This entry lists 31 T cell receptor beta chains sequenced from one sample in a study of control samples from healthy donors and cancer patients. Profiling relied on immunoSEQ multiplex PCR, and the TCRdb table lists in-frame clones only, not all of them. The data contain about 410,000 clones, approximately 92% of them singletons. Sequencing was performed on PBMCs. The receptors come from a man in his forties with head and neck cancer.

J is TRBJ1-1 and V is TRBV7-3; D gene uncertain. CDR3 size: 15 residues. Germline CDR1 SGHTA, CDR2 FQGTGA. Trimming took off 5 bases at V and 0 bases at J, with 13 bases between the two ends. The CDR3 loop reads CASSPSERVNTEAFF. The CDR3, as DNA: TGTGCCAGCAGCCCGTCCGAGAGGGTGAACACTGAAGCTTTCTTT.

The CDR3, as DNA: TGCAGCGCCAGCCGAGGGGGCTCTGAAGCTTTCTTT. Residues: CSASRGGSEAFF. This chain links TRBV29-1 with TRBJ1-1; TRBD1 matches at 7 bases. CDR1 and CDR2 from the germline V gene are SQVTM and ANQGSEA. Trimming removed 7 bases from V and 6 bases from J; junction bases left unmatched: 8. The CDR3 sequence is 12 residues long.

This chain joins TRBV19 and TRBJ2-5; weak D call: TRBD1 (5 bases). The CDR3 length is 14 residues. Trimming left V 5 bases short and J 5 bases short, with 15 bases between. Per germline, CDR1 LNHDA and CDR2 SQIVND (reference sequence). In DNA form, the CDR3 reads TGTGCCAGTAGTTTATTGCAGGGTGGGGAGACCCAGTACTTC. Translation gives CASSLLQGGETQYF.

The chain combines TRBV27 with TRBJ2-1, with 8 bases matching TRBD1. V shed 4 bases and J 6 bases; nucleotides not matched to a gene: 11. This CDR3 spans 16 amino acids. The germline CDR1 and CDR2 sequences are MNHEY and SMNVEV (reference sequence). The CDR3 reads CASSSDRELYLNEQFF. DNA of the CDR3: TGTGCCAGCAGTTCGGACAGGGAGCTATACCTCAATGAGCAGTTCTTC.

This chain links TRBV11-1 with TRBJ1-6; 7 nucleotides match TRBD1. V was pared by 1 base and J by 3 bases, with 3 bases of the junction left unmatched. CDR1 and CDR2 from the germline V gene are SGHAT and FQDESV (reference sequence). CDR3 length equals 16 residues. This CDR3 is CASSLDNRGYNSPLHF. The CDR3 nucleotides read TGTGCCAGCAGCTTAGACAACAGGGGCTATAATTCACCCCTCCACTTT.

This chain uses TRBV7-9 with TRBJ2-1; D is uncertain. This CDR3 contains 11 residues. Germline V gene lookup returns CDR1 SEHNR and CDR2 FQNEAQ (reference sequence). The V and J ends lost 3 bases and 5 bases respectively, with 2 bases between them. CDR3 DNA sequence: TGTGCCAGCAGCTTCGACAATGAGCAGTTCTTC. Translated: CASSFDNEQFF.

This clone was counted between two and nine times. The chain has TRBV6-6 and TRBJ2-1; 14 bases line up with TRBD2. The CDR3 runs to 18 residues. Trimming removed 5 bases from V and 6 bases from J; junction bases left unmatched: 12. Per the germline V gene, CDR1 is MNHNY and CDR2 is SVGAGI (reference sequence). CDR3 in amino acids: CASSQRTSGRTKGNEQFF. The CDR3 DNA reads as TGTGCCAGCAGTCAAAGGACTAGCGGGAGGACGAAGGGCAATGAGCAGTTCTTC.

The chain has TRBV6-2 or TRBV6-3 and TRBJ2-3; weak D call: TRBD2 (7 bases). The germline V gene encodes CDR1 MNHEY and CDR2 SVGEGT. The V end lost 2 bases, the J end lost 8 bases, and 11 bases lay between the germline ends. This CDR3 comprises 13 residues. The CDR3 DNA sequence: TGTGCCAGCAGTTACCGGGGGGCCGCTACGCAGTATTTT. Protein product: CASSYRGAATQYF.

About this clone: This may be a read error, as it is one base from a much larger clone. CDR3 sequence: CASSLGDRDTGELFF. The CDR3 nucleotides are TGTGCCAGCAGCTTAGGGGACAGGGACACCGGGGAGCTGTTTTTT. The chain links TRBV7-2 to TRBJ2-2, with 9 positions matching TRBD1. The CDR3 extends over 15 amino acids. V was pared by 1 base and J by 3 bases, with 0 bases of the junction left unmatched. The V gene's germline CDR1 is SGHTA and CDR2 FQGNSA.

V usage is TRBV5-1 and J usage is TRBJ2-2, with TRBD2 identical over 8 bases. Germline lookup yields CDR1 SGHRS and CDR2 YFSETQ. With 5 bases clipped from V and 5 bases from J, the junction kept 5 bases outside the gene matches. The CDR3 has 14 amino acids. CDR3 sequence: CASSSGDKTGELFF. The CDR3 nucleotides read TGCGCCAGCAGTAGCGGGGATAAGACCGGGGAGCTGTTTTTT.

The CDR3 reads CASSGGKRGTGELFF. CDR3 nucleotides: TGTGCCAGTAGTGGTGGGAAAAGAGGCACCGGGGAGCTGTTTTTT. The chain is built from TRBV19 and TRBJ2-2, with D uncertain. Trimming took off 5 bases at V and 4 bases at J, with 14 bases between the two ends. Germline values: CDR1 LNHDA, CDR2 SQIVND (reference sequence). This CDR3 comprises 15 residues.

This chain connects TRBV7-2 to TRBJ2-7, with D perhaps TRBD1 (5 bases). CDR1 is SGHTA and CDR2 is FQGNSA in the germline V gene. Trimming stripped 5 bases from V and 3 bases from J, with 14 bases between. This CDR3 is built from 14 residues. CDR3 nucleotides: TGTGCCAGCAGCGGCTGGGGCTTGAACTACGAGCAGTACTTC. It encodes CASSGWGLNYEQYF.

This chain joins TRBV3-1 (or the pseudogene TRBV3-2) and TRBJ1-1; 10 bases agree with TRBD1. CDR1 and CDR2 (germline): LGHDT, YNNKEL (reference sequence). V lost 4 bases, J lost 1 base, and 3 bases stayed unmatched. The CDR3 runs to 15 residues. The CDR3 reads CASSRRTGGNTEAFF. CDR3 sequence (DNA): TGTGCCAGCAGCCGGCGGACAGGGGGGAACACTGAAGCTTTCTTT.

This rearrangement joins TRBV10-3 to TRBJ1-1; 10 nucleotides align to TRBD1. Germline lookup yields CDR1 ENHRY and CDR2 SYGVKD. The V gene end was trimmed by 2 bases and the J gene end by 3 bases; junction bases not matched to a gene: 3. The CDR3 runs to 15 residues. For the CDR3, the DNA is TGTGCCATCAGTGAGAAGGGACAGGGGTACACTGAAGCTTTCTTT. It yields the protein CAISEKGQGYTEAFF.

This chain joins TRBV30 and TRBJ1-6; TRBD1 might be the D (6 bases). Between the trimmed V and J ends, which lost 4 bases and 6 bases, there was a span of 16 bases. The CDR3 contains 15 residues. Germline assignment: CDR1 GTSNPN and CDR2 SVGIG (reference sequence). This CDR3 reads CAWILTGTPNSPLHF. The CDR3 coding sequence is TGTGCCTGGATTCTCACCGGGACACCTAATTCACCCCTCCACTTT. Based on the CDR3 plus reference TRBV30 and TRBJ1-6, the full variable domain is SQTIHQWPATLVQPVGSPLSLECTVEGTSNPNLYWYRQAAGRGLQLLFYSVGIGQISSEVPQNLSASRPQDRQFILSSKKLLLSDSGFYLCAWILTGTPNSPLHFGNGTRLTVT.

This clone was recorded many times. The DNA for the CDR3 is TGTGCCAGCTTACCTCCCTCGGACGGATTCAATCAGCCCCAGCATTTT. This translates into CASLPPSDGFNQPQHF. This sequence joins TRBV28 and TRBJ1-5, with D hard to call. From germline, CDR1 is MDHEN and CDR2 SYDVKM. The V end was cut by 8 bases, the J end by 3 bases, with 20 bases between. The CDR3 runs 16 residues.

This sequence joins TRBV30 and TRBJ2-5; no clear D gene. CDR1 is GTSNPN, CDR2 SVGIG, per germline (reference sequence). Between the trimmed V and J ends, which lost 8 bases and 5 bases, there was a span of 12 bases. CDR3 length: 11 amino acids. The CDR3 loop is CAMGQGETQYF. The CDR3 DNA reads TGTGCCATGGGCCAAGGCGAGACCCAGTACTTC.

The chain couples TRBV28 to TRBJ1-2, with a tentative D call TRBD1 (5 bases). This CDR3 region has 13 residues. V was trimmed by 7 bases and J by 3 bases, leaving 12 bases between them. CDR1 is MDHEN and CDR2 is SYDVKM in the germline V gene. This CDR3 is CASTPTVYYGYTF. CDR3 in DNA: TGTGCCAGCACCCCGACAGTTTACTATGGCTACACCTTC.

This chain connects TRBV19 to TRBJ2-5; D is possibly TRBD2 (6 bases). CDR3 length equals 16 residues. Trimming took off 3 bases at V and 2 bases at J, with 16 bases between the two ends. Germline V gives CDR1 LNHDA, CDR2 SQIVND (reference sequence). Here the CDR3 DNA reads TGTGCCAGTAGTATGGGGTGGGGGACTCAGCAAGAGACCCAGTACTTC. Its protein product is CASSMGWGTQQETQYF.

V usage is TRBV28 and J usage is TRBJ1-2; D is perhaps TRBD1 (6 bases). Germline-derived CDR1 and CDR2 are MDHEN and SYDVKM. The CDR3 length is 13 residues. Trimming removed 7 bases at V and 6 bases at J, with 15 bases between. The CDR3 loop is CASTGGRWNGYTF. CDR3 nucleotides: TGTGCCAGCACGGGGGGGCGATGGAATGGCTACACCTTC.

The chain is built from TRBV4-1 and TRBJ1-6; D uncertain. V lost 4 bases and J 5 bases, leaving 12 bases between the germline ends. Germline V gives CDR1 MGHRA, CDR2 YSYEKL. The CDR3 has 15 amino acids. CDR3 in DNA: TGCGCCAGCAGCCCCACACGGAATAATAATTCACCCCTCCACTTT. The encoded protein is CASSPTRNNNSPLHF.

The chain recombines TRBV11-3 with TRBJ2-2; 7 bases are shared with TRBD1. The trim removed 5 bases at V and 7 bases at J, leaving 10 bases unmatched. Germline V gives CDR1 SGHNT, CDR2 YENEEA. The CDR3 has 15 residues. The CDR3 reads CASSQNGQANGELFF. CDR3 bases: TGTGCCAGCAGCCAGAATGGACAGGCGAACGGGGAGCTGTTTTTT.

The V call is TRBV28, the J call TRBJ2-4, with D hard to call. Germline CDR1 is MDHEN and CDR2 is SYDVKM. Trimming took off 3 bases at V and 4 bases at J, with 4 bases between the two ends. The CDR3 spans 12 residues. The CDR3 here is CASSLSKNIQYF. Written as DNA, the CDR3 is TGTGCCAGCAGTTTGAGTAAAAACATTCAGTACTTC.

The CDR3 loop is CASSDGGTGSYEQYF. The CDR3 bases are TGCGCCAGCAGTGATGGTGGGACAGGGAGTTACGAGCAGTACTTC. V gene TRBV10-2 combines with J gene TRBJ2-7, with 9 positions matching TRBD1. Germline assignment: CDR1 WSHSY and CDR2 SAAADI. The CDR3 is 15 residues long. J was trimmed by 4 bases and V by 3 bases; bases with no gene match: 7.

The V and J genes are TRBV12-5 and TRBJ2-5; 9 nucleotides match TRBD2. The CDR3 runs 15 residues. The germline CDR1 and CDR2 sequences are LGHNT and FRNRAP. The trim removed 6 bases at V and 5 bases at J, leaving 10 bases unmatched. The DNA for the CDR3 is TGTGCTAGTGGAACCGGGACTAGCCTGTTGGAGACCCAGTACTTC. Translated, it gives CASGTGTSLLETQYF.

This sequence joins TRBV27 and TRBJ2-7; 9 bases map to TRBD2. Germline V gene data show CDR1 as MNHEY and CDR2 as SMNVEV (reference sequence). The CDR3 loop spans 14 amino acids. J lost 5 bases, V lost 7 bases, and 9 bases had no gene match. The CDR3 here is CASNPVAGAHEQYF. In DNA form, the CDR3 reads TGTGCCAGCAACCCCGTAGCGGGAGCCCACGAGCAGTACTTC.

This chain links TRBV18 with TRBJ2-3; TRBD2 agrees at 8 bases. Germline lookup yields CDR1 KGHSH and CDR2 LQKENI. This CDR3 has 14 residues. V lost 4 bases, J lost 6 bases, and 6 bases stayed unmatched. Here the CDR3 DNA reads TGTGCCAGCTCACTCCTAGCGGGCGCGGATACGCAGTATTTT. This encodes CASSLLAGADTQYF. Filled out from reference TRBV18 and TRBJ2-3, the complete variable domain reads NAGVMQNPRHLVRRRGQEARLRCSPMKGHSHVYWYRQLPEEGLKFMVYLQKENIIDESGMPKERFSAEFPKEGPSILRIQQVVRGDSAAYFCASSLLAGADTQYFGPGTRLTVL.

This sequence joins TRBV2 and TRBJ2-7; D is possibly TRBD1 (6 bases). The CDR3 contains 14 residues. Trimming left V 4 bases short and J 3 bases short, with 13 bases between. Germline loops: CDR1 SNHLY, CDR2 FYNNEI. CDR3 in amino acids: CASSGDNGDYEQYF. In nucleotides, the CDR3 is TGTGCCAGCAGTGGGGACAACGGGGACTACGAGCAGTACTTC.

This clone was seen a single time. The chain couples TRBV28 to TRBJ1-2; D not certain. The CDR3 is made up of 13 amino acids. The V gene lost 3 bases and the J gene lost 4 bases, with 9 bases spanning the gap. Germline CDR1 reads MDHEN; CDR2 reads SYDVKM. The CDR3 spells CASSLGGGYGYTF. The CDR3 coding sequence is TGTGCCAGCAGTTTGGGAGGCGGCTATGGCTACACCTTC.

The rearrangement joins TRBV6-1 to TRBJ1-6; D not certain. V lost 0 bases, J lost 12 bases, and 15 bases lay in between. Germline V gene data show CDR1 as MNHNS and CDR2 as SASEGT. The length of the CDR3 is 15 residues. The DNA for the CDR3 is TGTGCCAGCAGTGAAGCGCTAGGCAGCGGGAAACCCCTCCACTTT. Residues: CASSEALGSGKPLHF.

This sequence joins TRBV6-5 and TRBJ2-7; a weak D match, TRBD1 (6 bases). Germline CDR1 reads MNHEY; CDR2 reads SVGAGI. V lost 2 bases, J lost 4 bases, and 9 bases lay in between. This CDR3 region has 13 residues. The CDR3 reads CASSYRGSYEQYF. The CDR3 coding sequence is TGTGCCAGCAGTTACAGGGGGTCTTACGAGCAGTACTTC.